Listed here are 5 T cell receptor beta chains from one sample, sequenced in a study of blood T cell repertoires in COVID-19. Generated by immunoSEQ multiplex PCR, the TCRdb table keeps only in-frame clones and is missing some. Here the sample spans 250,000 to 350,000 clones, approximately 86% being singletons. Source material: peripheral blood. Receptor source: a woman in her 50s who had recovered from COVID-19.

This clone is a singleton in its sample. This chain links TRBV7-9 with TRBJ1-1; 8 bases agree with TRBD1. The CDR3 sequence is 15 residues long. Germline CDR1 SEHNR, CDR2 FQNEAQ (reference sequence). V lost 1 base, J lost 3 bases, and 4 bases stayed unmatched. The CDR3 is CASSLVQGADTEAFF. CDR3 in DNA: TGTGCCAGCAGCTTAGTGCAGGGGGCGGACACTGAAGCTTTCTTT.

The chain has TRBV27 and TRBJ1-5; D possibly corresponds to TRBD1 (6 bases). Germline V gives CDR1 MNHEY, CDR2 SMNVEV (reference sequence). CDR3 length: 13 amino acids. V was cut by 5 bases and J by 7 bases, with 12 bases left in between. The CDR3 protein is CASSTTGLQPQHF. The CDR3 nucleotides read TGTGCCAGCAGTACAACAGGGTTGCAGCCCCAGCATTTT.

The V gene is TRBV5-5, the J gene TRBJ1-5; the match to TRBD1 covers 7 bases. CDR1 and CDR2 (germline): SGHKS, YYEKEE (reference sequence). Trimming removed 4 bases from V and 3 bases from J; junction bases left unmatched: 7. This CDR3 comprises 15 residues. CDR3 loop: CASSPLGGANQPQHF. The DNA for the CDR3 is TGTGCCAGCAGCCCGCTAGGGGGCGCCAATCAGCCCCAGCATTTT. Together with reference TRBV5-5 and TRBJ1-5, the CDR3 gives the full variable domain: DAGVTQSPTHLIKTRGQQVTLRCSPISGHKSVSWYQQVLGQGPQFIFQYYEKEERGRGNFPDRFSARQFPNYSSELNVNALLLGDSALYLCASSPLGGANQPQHFGDGTRLSIL.

The chain has TRBV19 and TRBJ2-7; 10 bases fit TRBD1. V dropped 5 bases and J dropped 3; count of bases not matched to a gene: 10. The CDR3 length is 16 residues. The germline CDR1 and CDR2 sequences are LNHDA and SQIVND (reference sequence). DNA for the CDR3: TGTGCCAGTAGTTTCGCGGGTGACAGGGGGCGCTACGAGCAGTACTTC. Protein product: CASSFAGDRGRYEQYF.

This rearrangement joins TRBV5-1 to TRBJ2-1; the D gene is possibly TRBD1 (6 bases). This CDR3 has 15 residues. Germline V gene lookup returns CDR1 SGHRS and CDR2 YFSETQ. V was trimmed by 4 bases and J by 1 base, leaving 12 bases between them. In DNA, the CDR3 is TGCGCCAGCAGCCGCGACAGGATTTCCTACAATGAGCAGTTCTTC. Its translation: CASSRDRISYNEQFF.